A selection of T cell receptor beta chains follows, all from one sample in a study of blood T cell repertoires in COVID-19. Here immunoSEQ multiplex PCR was the method, and the copy in TCRdb shows in-frame clones only, minus some. In the table there are 390,000 or so clones, more than 70% of which are singletons. Sequenced input: peripheral blood. The receptors derive from a woman aged 25 to 39 with COVID-19, enrolled during active disease. Both conserved end residues are part of each CDR3. A D gene is named only where the DNA matches it firmly. Part of the rows lack a size; the others show once, few, many or a class for expanded clones.

NA TRBJ2-1 TRBV5-1 TRBD2 CASSLAGLAGDGEQFF TGCGCCAGCAGCTTGGCCGGGCTAGCGGGAGATGGTGAGCAGTTCTTC
NA TRBJ2-1 TRBV25-1 TRBD2 CASSEGGSGRAINEQFF TGTGCCAGCAGTGAAGGGGGTAGCGGGAGGGCCATCAATGAGCAGTTCTTC
NA TRBJ1-1 TRBV27 TRBD1 CAESGTVNTEAFF TGTGCCGAATCCGGGACAGTGAACACTGAAGCTTTCTTT
many TRBJ2-1 TRBV10-2 TRBD2 CASRERGGGYNEQFF TGCGCCAGCAGGGAACGGGGGGGCGGGTACAATGAGCAGTTCTTC
NA TRBJ2-3 TRBV5-4 NA CASSLSSRAGDTQYF TGTGCCAGCAGCTTGAGCAGCAGGGCCGGGGATACGCAGTATTTT
NA TRBJ2-2 TRBV5-8 NA CASSLVMGDIGELFF TGTGCCAGCAGCTTGGTCATGGGGGACATCGGGGAGCTGTTTTTT
NA TRBJ1-4 TRBV14 TRBD1 CASSQVLGQGEKLFF TGTGCCAGCAGCCAAGTTCTGGGACAGGGTGAAAAACTGTTTTTT
NA TRBJ2-3 TRBV18 TRBD2 CASSPPGRGKREGHGRGDTQYF TGTGCCAGCTCACCACCGGGCAGGGGGAAGCGGGAGGGCCACGGGAGGGGAGATACGCAGTATTTT
NA TRBJ2-5 TRBV27 TRBD2 CASCRGGPGLQETQYF TGTGCCAGCTGCCGGGGGGGTCCAGGGCTTCAAGAGACCCAGTACTTC
few TRBJ2-1 TRBV12-5 TRBD2 CASGSGTSGMANDEQFF TGTGCTAGTGGTTCCGGGACTAGCGGGATGGCCAATGATGAGCAGTTCTTC
NA TRBJ2-5 TRBV20-1 NA CSASVQETQYF TGCAGTGCTAGCGTACAAGAGACCCAGTACTTC
NA TRBJ1-5 TRBV19 NA CASSIGGVGLNQPQHF TGTGCCAGTAGTATAGGAGGCGTCGGCCTTAATCAGCCCCAGCATTTT
NA TRBJ1-1 TRBV25-1 TRBD1 CASSSPGGPRGEAFF TGTGCCAGCAGTTCTCCAGGGGGCCCCCGCGGAGAAGCTTTCTTT
NA TRBJ2-6 TRBV18 NA CASSPLFGANVLTF TGTGCCAGCTCACCCCTGTTTGGGGCCAACGTCCTGACTTTC
once TRBJ1-4 TRBV7-8 TRBD1 CASSTQGANEKLFF TGTGCCAGCAGCACACAGGGGGCTAATGAAAAACTGTTTTTT
NA TRBJ2-7 TRBV19 TRBD1 CATETDRALYEQYF TGTGCCACCGAGACTGACAGGGCTTTGTACGAGCAGTACTTC
NA TRBJ2-2 TRBV10-2 TRBD2 CASRQPGLAGTGELFF TGCGCCAGCAGACAACCGGGACTAGCGGGCACCGGGGAGCTGTTTTTT
NA TRBJ2-6 TRBV19 NA CASSAQRFQGSGANVLTF TGTGCCAGTAGTGCCCAGAGGTTCCAGGGGTCTGGGGCCAACGTCCTGACTTTC
NA TRBJ2-1 TRBV2 NA CASSGGRGYPNEQFF TGTGCCAGCAGTGGCGGCAGGGGTTATCCCAATGAGCAGTTCTTC
NA TRBJ1-3 TRBV5-6 NA CASSLPGLSGNTIYF TGTGCCAGCAGCTTGCCTGGGCTTTCGGGAAACACCATATATTTT
NA TRBJ1-1 TRBV7-9 TRBD1 CASSARQGAGTEAFF TGTGCCAGCAGCGCTAGACAGGGGGCTGGGACTGAAGCTTTCTTT
NA TRBJ1-4 TRBV11-2 TRBD1 CASSFNRGRGEKLFF TGTGCCAGCAGTTTTAACAGGGGGCGCGGTGAAAAACTGTTTTTT
once TRBJ2-5 TRBV5-6 TRBD2 CASSTTLAGGETQYF TGTGCCAGCAGCACCACTCTAGCGGGAGGAGAGACCCAGTACTTC
NA TRBJ1-2 TRBV18 NA CASSPSGDYGYTF TGTGCCAGCTCACCTTCCGGGGACTATGGCTACACCTTC
NA TRBJ2-3 TRBV6-1 TRBD1 CASSDLDRGLVSTDTQYF TGTGCCAGCAGTGATCTTGACAGGGGGCTGGTTTCCACAGATACGCAGTATTTT
NA TRBJ1-1 TRBV28 NA CASSPTGWGTEAFF TGTGCCAGCAGTCCCACAGGGTGGGGCACTGAAGCTTTCTTT
NA TRBJ1-5 TRBV7-9 NA CASSSPLGGTQHF TGTGCCAGCAGCTCCCCTTTAGGGGGAACCCAGCATTTT
NA TRBJ2-3 TRBV7-2 NA CASSLWQGGLTTDTQYF TGTGCCAGCAGCTTATGGCAGGGAGGCCTTACCACAGATACGCAGTATTTT
NA TRBJ2-1 TRBV5-6 TRBD2 CASSSGGAWNEQFF TGTGCCAGCAGCAGCGGGGGGGCATGGAATGAGCAGTTCTTC
NA TRBJ2-5 TRBV5-6 NA CASSLVGAEETQYF TGTGCCAGCAGCTTGGTGGGGGCAGAAGAGACCCAGTACTTC
NA TRBJ1-3 TRBV5-1 TRBD1 CASSLRTGSGNTIYF TGCGCCAGCAGCTTGCGGACAGGGTCTGGAAACACCATATATTTT
NA TRBJ2-7 TRBV24-1 NA CATSDTPGRGQAQSYEQYF TGTGCCACCAGTGATACACCGGGAAGAGGCCAGGCCCAGTCCTACGAGCAGTACTTC
NA TRBJ2-7 TRBV18 NA CASSPVARSGEQYF TGTGCCAGCTCACCGGTCGCACGATCGGGCGAGCAGTACTTC
NA TRBJ1-5 TRBV27 NA CASSLSRYFGQPQHF TGTGCCAGCAGTTTATCACGGTACTTCGGTCAGCCCCAGCATTTT
NA TRBJ2-1 TRBV19 NA CASSMGTPPNEQFF TGTGCCAGTAGTATGGGGACTCCACCTAATGAGCAGTTCTTC
NA TRBJ2-3 TRBV9 NA CASSAQDTQYF TGTGCCAGCAGCGCCCAAGATACGCAGTATTTT
few TRBJ1-6 TRBV28 TRBD1 CASSPTGTGINNVNSPLHF TGTGCCAGCAGTCCTACCGGGACAGGGATAAACAACGTTAATTCACCCCTCCACTTT